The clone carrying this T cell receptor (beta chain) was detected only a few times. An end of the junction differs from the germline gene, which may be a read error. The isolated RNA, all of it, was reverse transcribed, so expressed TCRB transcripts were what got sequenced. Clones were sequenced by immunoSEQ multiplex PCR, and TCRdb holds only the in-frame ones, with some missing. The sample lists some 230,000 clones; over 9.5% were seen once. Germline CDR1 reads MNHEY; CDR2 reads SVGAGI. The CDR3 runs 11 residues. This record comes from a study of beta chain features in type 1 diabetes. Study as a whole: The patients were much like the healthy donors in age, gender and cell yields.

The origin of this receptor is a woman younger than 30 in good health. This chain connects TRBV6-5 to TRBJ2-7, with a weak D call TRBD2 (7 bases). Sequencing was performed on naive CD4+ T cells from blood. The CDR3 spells CAISEGGEQYF. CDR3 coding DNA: TGTGCCATCAGTGAGGGGGGGGAGCAGTACTTC.